Following are 30 T cell receptor beta chains from one sample sequenced in a study of T-cell reconstitution after alpha-beta-depleted transplantation in children. A library of TCRbeta sequences, prepared with unique molecular identifiers, was generated. MiXCR, run by TCRdb on the PCR reads, gives a single entry per CDR3 protein. The sample has 540,000 or so distinct CDR3 sequences, more than 20% seen once; the top ten hold around 14%. The material sequenced was PBMCs, mostly from graft donor cells, taken 360 days after TCRalphabeta/CD19-depleted stem cell transplant. The source is a boy under three years old who had a stem cell transplant for acute myeloid leukemia, so the T cells may come from the graft donor.

This clonotype occurred many times. The gene calls are TRBV15 and TRBJ2-1; TRBD1 might be the D (6 bases). V lost 7 bases to trimming and J lost 10 bases, with 23 bases between them. CDR3 length equals 15 residues. Germline values: CDR1 LNHNV, CDR2 YYDKDF (reference sequence). The CDR3 loop reads CATKKGQIEREEQFF. The CDR3 DNA reads TGTGCCACCAAGAAAGGACAGATAGAACGAGAAGAGCAGTTCTTC. The full variable domain, its missing parts supplied by reference TRBV15 and TRBJ2-1, is DAMVIQNPRYQVTQFGKPVTLSCSQTLNHNVMYWYQQKSSQAPKLLFHYYDKDFNNEADTPDNFQSRRPNTSFCFLDIRSPGLGDTAMYLCATKKGQIEREEQFFGPGTRLTVL.

The V and J genes are TRBV15 and TRBJ2-3, with D perhaps given as TRBD1 or TRBD2 (5 bases each). This CDR3 has 17 amino acids. Germline CDR1 LNHNV, CDR2 YYDKDF (reference sequence). V shed 3 bases and J shed 4 bases, with 20 bases lying between them. In nucleotides, the CDR3 is TGTGCCACCAGCAGCCGTAGATCAGGGAGAGAGGCAGATACGCAGTATTTT. Protein sequence: CATSSRRSGREADTQYF. Full variable domain (remainder filled in from reference TRBV15 and TRBJ2-3): DAMVIQNPRYQVTQFGKPVTLSCSQTLNHNVMYWYQQKSSQAPKLLFHYYDKDFNNEADTPDNFQSRRPNTSFCFLDIRSPGLGDTAMYLCATSSRRSGREADTQYFGPGTRLTVL.

This clonotype has just a few counts. The chain links TRBV6-5 to TRBJ2-3, with TRBD2 matching 8 bases. The CDR3 is 16 residues long. J was trimmed by 0 bases and V by 4 bases; bases with no gene match: 6. Germline CDR1 reads MNHEY; CDR2 reads SVGAGI. Written as DNA, the CDR3 is TGTGCCAGCAGTTCGTTAGCGGGGCATAGCACAGATACGCAGTATTTT. This translates into CASSSLAGHSTDTQYF.

The chain couples TRBV4-3 to TRBJ2-7; D might be TRBD2 (7 bases). The CDR3 extends over 16 amino acids. V shed 0 bases and J shed 4 bases, with 16 bases lying between them. Looked up from germline, CDR1 is LGHNA and CDR2 is YSLEER. CDR3 bases: TGCGCCAGCAGCCAAGAGTCGGGCGGGGGCCTGTACGAGCAGTACTTC. It specifies CASSQESGGGLYEQYF.

The rearrangement links TRBV19 to TRBJ2-1; D not resolved. Per germline, CDR1 LNHDA and CDR2 SQIVND (reference sequence). V lost 6 bases, J lost 7 bases, and 7 bases lay in between. The CDR3 runs to 11 residues. CDR3 in amino acids: CASSWANEQFF. CDR3 in DNA: TGTGCCAGTAGCTGGGCGAATGAGCAGTTCTTC.

The V gene is TRBV20-1, the J gene TRBJ2-7; D remains ambiguous. Germline CDR1 and CDR2: DFQATT and SNEGSKA (reference sequence). The V end was cut by 2 bases, the J end by 0 bases, with 11 bases between. The CDR3 consists of 14 residues. CDR3 in amino acids: CSARKAGVSYEQYF. The CDR3 bases are TGCAGTGCTAGAAAGGCAGGCGTCTCCTACGAGCAGTACTTC.

The V and J genes are TRBV3-1 and TRBJ2-1; tentative D call: TRBD1 (5 bases). CDR1 and CDR2 (germline): LGHDT, YNNKEL (reference sequence). This CDR3 spans 14 amino acids. Deletions cut 2 bases from V and 7 bases from J, with 12 bases between. This CDR3 is CASSQLQTENEQFF. The CDR3 region has the DNA TGTGCCAGCAGCCAATTACAGACAGAAAATGAGCAGTTCTTC.

This clonotype was picked up a small number of times. The chain couples TRBV27 to TRBJ2-3; TRBD1 aligns across 10 bases. In germline, CDR1 is MNHEY, CDR2 SMNVEV (reference sequence). J lost 2 bases, V lost 1 base, and 3 bases had no gene match. This CDR3 region has 16 residues. CDR3 in DNA: TGTGCCAGCAGTTTATGGGGACAGGGGATCACAGATACGCAGTATTTT. Its translation is CASSLWGQGITDTQYF.

The V call is TRBV7-2, the J call TRBJ2-3; D is possibly TRBD2 (5 bases). CDR1 is SGHTA and CDR2 is FQGNSA in the germline V gene. This CDR3 has 15 amino acids. V was clipped by 0 bases and J by 6 bases, with 13 bases between them. The CDR3 sequence is CASSLALPGMDTQYF. Written as DNA, the CDR3 is TGTGCCAGCAGCTTAGCGCTCCCGGGGATGGATACGCAGTATTTT.

In its sample, this clonotype was seen once. The chain links TRBV5-5 to TRBJ2-7, with 9 bases aligning to TRBD1. V was clipped by 7 bases and J by 3 bases; unmatched bases: 8. Germline loops: CDR1 SGHKS, CDR2 YYEKEE (reference sequence). The CDR3 is made up of 14 amino acids. The chain's CDR3 is CASGSGQGHYEQYV. The DNA of the CDR3 is TGTGCCAGCGGCTCGGGACAGGGACACTACGAGCAGTACGTC.

This chain connects TRBV15 to TRBJ1-2; possible D gene TRBD1, 6 bases. Trimming pared 3 bases from V and 0 bases from J, leaving 17 bases between. Germline CDR1 and CDR2: LNHNV and YYDKDF (reference sequence). The CDR3 is 17 residues long. CDR3 sequence reads: CATSSLINRVSNYGYTF. Here the CDR3 DNA reads TGTGCCACCAGCAGTCTTATAAACAGGGTTTCTAACTATGGCTACACCTTC.

This clonotype turned up a few times. This chain connects TRBV20-1 to TRBJ2-1, with D possibly matching TRBD1 (6 bases). V was shortened by 0 bases and J by 2 bases, with 14 bases between the two germline ends. Germline CDR1 reads DFQATT; CDR2 reads SNEGSKA (reference sequence). This CDR3 spans 16 amino acids. This CDR3 reads CSARDPAGVPYNEQFF. CDR3 DNA sequence: TGCAGTGCTAGAGATCCAGCAGGGGTACCCTACAATGAGCAGTTCTTC.

This clonotype was counted a few times. J is TRBJ1-2 and V is TRBV20-1; D unresolved. V lost 5 bases and J lost 3, with 7 bases in between. The CDR3 is 11 residues long. Germline V lookup: CDR1 DFQATT, CDR2 SNEGSKA (reference sequence). This CDR3 reads CSASRDYGYTF. In nucleotides, the CDR3 is TGCAGTGCTTCGAGGGACTATGGCTACACCTTC.

This clonotype was recorded a few times. The rearrangement uses TRBV11-2 and TRBJ2-1; TRBD1 agrees at 9 bases. The CDR3 contains 12 residues. Losses at the gene ends were 5 bases for V and 15 bases for J; bases not matched to a gene: 8. Germline CDR1 SGHAT, CDR2 FQNNGV. The CDR3: CASSPAGTGRFF. CDR3 nucleotide sequence: TGTGCCAGCAGCCCCGCAGGGACAGGGCGGTTCTTC.

This sequence joins TRBV7-8 and TRBJ1-4, with D possibly matching TRBD1 (5 bases). CDR3 length equals 17 residues. Germline V gene sequence: CDR1 SGHVS, CDR2 FQNEAQ. V was pared by 2 bases and J by 6 bases, with 19 bases between. The CDR3: CASSLIGPVRDYEKLFF. The CDR3 DNA reads as TGTGCCAGCAGCTTAATAGGGCCAGTCAGGGATTATGAAAAACTGTTTTTT.

This clonotype was recorded at least ten times. The V and J genes are TRBV25-1 and TRBJ2-5; weak D call: TRBD2 (5 bases). Trimming cost V 4 bases and J 5 bases, with 8 bases left between them. This CDR3 has 12 residues. CDR1 is MGHDK and CDR2 is SYGVNS in the germline V gene. The CDR3 protein is CASSARGETQYF. CDR3 in DNA: TGTGCCAGCAGTGCCCGAGGGGAGACCCAGTACTTC.

This clonotype occurred many times. This chain links TRBV28 with TRBJ2-1; D gene unclear. This CDR3 has 13 residues. V was cut by 7 bases and J by 10 bases, with 17 bases left in between. CDR1 and CDR2 from the germline V gene are MDHEN and SYDVKM. As DNA, the CDR3 is TGTGCCAGCACCCGGGCCCTCCCCAGCGAGCAGTTCTTC. It specifies CASTRALPSEQFF.

The chain carries TRBV12-3 or TRBV12-4 and TRBJ1-1; 8 positions agree with TRBD1. The ends lost 6 bases at V and 4 bases at J; junction bases unmatched: 10. The CDR3 totals 15 residues. The CDR3 nucleotides are TGTGCCAGCAGGCCTACAGGGGGTCCACCCACTGAAGCTTTCTTT. Translation: CASRPTGGPPTEAFF.

A few counts support this clonotype. CDR3 coding DNA: TGCAGTGCTTCTCGACTAGCGGGGGGGGTGGTGGGTGAGCAGTTCTTC. It yields the protein CSASRLAGGVVGEQFF. V usage is TRBV20-1 and J usage is TRBJ2-1; 14 bases align to TRBD2. V was pared by 5 bases and J by 9 bases, with 12 bases of the junction left unmatched. The CDR3 is 16 residues long. The germline V gene encodes CDR1 DFQATT and CDR2 SNEGSKA (reference sequence).

This clonotype was counted ten times or more. CDR3 sequence reads: CASSYSSAWPQHF. The CDR3 DNA reads TGTGCCAGCAGTTACTCTAGTGCGTGGCCCCAGCATTTT. The rearrangement links TRBV6-2 or TRBV6-3 to TRBJ1-5; D not resolved. The CDR3 loop spans 13 amino acids. Germline CDR1 and CDR2: MNHEY and SVGEGT. The V and J ends lost 0 bases and 9 bases respectively, with 9 bases between them.

This rearrangement joins TRBV28 to TRBJ2-1, with 8 bases that match TRBD2. The J segment lost 3 bases and the V segment lost 8 bases, leaving 0 bases of the junction unmatched. Per the germline V gene, CDR1 is MDHEN and CDR2 is SYDVKM. This CDR3 contains 12 residues. CDR3 loop: CASREGYNEQFF. In nucleotides, the CDR3 is TGTGCCAGCCGGGAGGGCTACAATGAGCAGTTCTTC.

This clonotype was seen a handful of times. This chain links TRBV6-5 with TRBJ2-1; 8 nucleotides line up with TRBD2. Trimming removed 3 bases from V and 5 bases from J; junction bases left unmatched: 6. Germline CDR1 MNHEY, CDR2 SVGAGI. This CDR3 is 15 amino acids long. DNA for the CDR3: TGTGCCAGCAGTTATTGGGCGGGGGGTAACAATGAGCAGTTCTTC. It specifies CASSYWAGGNNEQFF.

The J gene is TRBJ2-2, the V gene TRBV2; 8 positions agree with TRBD1. The germline gives CDR1 SNHLY, CDR2 FYNNEI. The CDR3 is 16 residues long. V gave up 8 bases and J gave up 4 bases; unmatched junction bases: 12. CDR3 region: CASAPRTGRGTGELFF. Here the CDR3 DNA reads TGTGCCAGCGCACCCCGGACAGGGCGGGGCACCGGGGAGCTGTTTTTT. Variable domain in full (rest from reference TRBV2 and TRBJ2-2): EPEVTQTPSHQVTQMGQEVILRCVPISNHLYFYWYRQILGQKVEFLVSFYNNEISEKSEIFDDQFSVERPDGSNFTLKIRSTKLEDSAMYFCASAPRTGRGTGELFFGEGSRLTVL.

The genes are TRBV7-2 and TRBJ2-7; TRBD2 matches 9 bases. The CDR3 loop spans 17 amino acids. In germline, CDR1 is SGHTA, CDR2 FQGNSA. The trim removed 5 bases at V and 5 bases at J, leaving 16 bases unmatched. The CDR3 bases are TGTGCCAGCAGCCCCCTGAGGACTAGCGTCGTTTCTAACGAGCAGTACTTC. This sequence encodes CASSPLRTSVVSNEQYF.

J is TRBJ1-5 and V is TRBV6-5; no clear D gene. The CDR3 is made up of 15 amino acids. Trimming took off 0 bases at V and 6 bases at J, with 12 bases between the two ends. Germline V gene lookup returns CDR1 MNHEY and CDR2 SVGAGI. The CDR3 DNA is TGTGCCAGCAGTTACTCAGGGATGCACGGTCAGCCCCAGCATTTT. Encoded protein: CASSYSGMHGQPQHF.

This clonotype was counted ten times or more. This sequence joins TRBV7-2 and TRBJ1-5; D possibly corresponds to TRBD1 (6 bases). V was pared by 5 bases and J by 2 bases, with 10 bases between. This CDR3 comprises 14 residues. Germline CDR1 reads SGHTA; CDR2 reads FQGNSA. CDR3 in DNA: TGTGCCAGCAGCACACGACAGGGCAATCAGCCCCAGCATTTT. Its translation is CASSTRQGNQPQHF.

Ten or more counts support this clonotype. This rearrangement joins TRBV12-3 or TRBV12-4 to TRBJ1-3; D gene ambiguous. The CDR3 totals 12 residues. V gave up 6 bases and J gave up 4 bases, with 7 bases separating them. CDR3 bases: TGTGCCAGCAGGCTGACAGGAAACACCATATATTTT. It codes for CASRLTGNTIYF.

This clonotype was counted only a few times. The genes are TRBV12-3 or TRBV12-4 and TRBJ2-1, with TRBD2 matching 8 bases. V was clipped by 8 bases and J by 5 bases; unmatched bases: 11. This CDR3 has 15 residues. CDR3 nucleotide sequence: TGTGCCAGCGGACCTCCGGGACTAGGGGACAATGAGCAGTTCTTC. This sequence encodes CASGPPGLGDNEQFF.

This clonotype has only a few counts. The chain joins TRBV20-1 to TRBJ2-2; tentative D call: TRBD2 (5 bases). Trimming took off 6 bases at V and 3 bases at J, with 14 bases between the two ends. The CDR3 totals 14 residues. CDR1 DFQATT and CDR2 SNEGSKA come from the germline V gene (reference sequence). The chain's CDR3 is CSAIRGLYTGELFF. CDR3 in DNA: TGCAGTGCCATACGGGGTCTTTACACCGGGGAGCTGTTTTTT.

The V gene is TRBV5-1, the J gene TRBJ2-3, with a weak D call TRBD1 (6 bases). The CDR3 is made up of 16 amino acids. The germline CDR1 and CDR2 sequences are SGHRS and YFSETQ. V gave up 0 bases and J gave up 3 bases, with 14 bases separating them. The CDR3 loop reads CASSLGGHLRTDTQYF. The CDR3 DNA is TGCGCCAGCAGCTTGGGGGGACATCTGCGGACAGATACGCAGTATTTT. Filled out from reference TRBV5-1 and TRBJ2-3, the complete variable domain reads KAGVTQTPRYLIKTRGQQVTLSCSPISGHRSVSWYQQTPGQGLQFLFEYFSETQRNKGNFPGRFSGRQFSNSRSEMNVSTLELGDSALYLCASSLGGHLRTDTQYFGPGTRLTVL.